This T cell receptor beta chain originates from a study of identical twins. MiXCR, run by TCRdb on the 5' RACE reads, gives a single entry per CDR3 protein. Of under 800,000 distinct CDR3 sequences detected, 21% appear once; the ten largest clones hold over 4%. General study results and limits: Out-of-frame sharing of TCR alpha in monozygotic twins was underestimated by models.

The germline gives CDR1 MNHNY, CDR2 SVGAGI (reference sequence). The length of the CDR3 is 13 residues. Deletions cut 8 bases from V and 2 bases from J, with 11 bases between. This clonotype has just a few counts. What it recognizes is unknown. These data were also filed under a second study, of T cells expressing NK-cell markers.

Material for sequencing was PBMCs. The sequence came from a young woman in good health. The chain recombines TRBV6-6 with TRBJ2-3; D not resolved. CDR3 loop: CASGAFVTDTQYF. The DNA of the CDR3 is TGTGCCAGCGGAGCGTTTGTCACAGATACGCAGTATTTT.